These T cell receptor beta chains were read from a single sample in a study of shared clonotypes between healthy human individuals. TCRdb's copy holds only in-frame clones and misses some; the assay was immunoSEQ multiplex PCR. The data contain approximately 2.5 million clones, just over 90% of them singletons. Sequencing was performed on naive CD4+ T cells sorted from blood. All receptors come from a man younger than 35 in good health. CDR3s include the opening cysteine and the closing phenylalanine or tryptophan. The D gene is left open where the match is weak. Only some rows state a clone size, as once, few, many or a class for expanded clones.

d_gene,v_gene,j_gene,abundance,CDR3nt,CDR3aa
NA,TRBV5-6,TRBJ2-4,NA,TGTGCCAGCAGCTCCCCCAAAAACATTCAGTACTTC,CASSSPKNIQYF
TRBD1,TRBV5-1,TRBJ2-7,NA,TGCGCCAGCAGCGCCGACAGGGGTCACGAGCAGTACTTC,CASSADRGHEQYF
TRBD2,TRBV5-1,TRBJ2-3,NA,TGCGCCAGCAGCCCGAGCGGGAGCGGCACAGATACGCAGTATTTT,CASSPSGSGTDTQYF
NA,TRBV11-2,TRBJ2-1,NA,TGTGCCAGCAGCTTAATTTATGGGCCGTACAATGAGCAGTTCTTC,CASSLIYGPYNEQFF
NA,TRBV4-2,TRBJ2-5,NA,TGTGCCAGCAGCCCCCGACCCGGGGAGACCCAGTACTTC,CASSPRPGETQYF
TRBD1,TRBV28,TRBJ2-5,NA,TGTGCCAGCAGTTCCTTTTTCAGGGGGCGCAGGACCTTAGAGACCCAGTACTTC,CASSSFFRGRRTLETQYF
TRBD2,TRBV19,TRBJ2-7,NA,TGTGCCAGTAGTATGGGGGGGAACTCCTACGAGCAGTACTTC,CASSMGGNSYEQYF
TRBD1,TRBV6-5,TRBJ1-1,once,TGTGCCAGCAGACGGACAGGCGCCGGGGGGACTGAAGCTTTCTTT,CASRRTGAGGTEAFF
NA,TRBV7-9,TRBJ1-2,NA,TGTGCCAGCACCAAGGCCAAGGAGCCTAACTATGGCTACACCTTC,CASTKAKEPNYGYTF
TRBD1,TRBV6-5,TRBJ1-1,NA,TGTGCCAGCAGTTTCGGGACAGCTAACACTGAAGCTTTCTTT,CASSFGTANTEAFF
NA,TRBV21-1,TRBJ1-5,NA,TGTGCCAGTCGTGGGGAGAGAGATCAGCCCCAGCATTTT,CASRGERDQPQHF